The 3 T cell receptor beta chains reported below all come from one sample, sequenced in a study of metastatic and nonmetastatic thyroid tumors. MiXCR was used by TCRdb to re-call the PCR reads. Of some 12,000 clones in the sample, around a fifth were seen once. No treatment had been given to any patient before thyroid surgery. The specimen sequenced was adjacent normal tissue. Every receptor here comes from a female donor with papillary thyroid cancer or a benign thyroid nodule (not recorded which). Some clones in this sample may be carry-over from other donors' samples.

In this sample, this clone turned up a few times. V gene TRBV12-3 or TRBV12-4 combines with J gene TRBJ2-7, with D tentatively TRBD1 (6 bases). The CDR3 extends over 14 amino acids. Trimming removed 2 bases from V and 5 bases from J, with 13 bases in between. The CDR3: CASSLLQGGHEQYF. In DNA form, the CDR3 reads TGTGCCAGCAGTTTATTACAGGGTGGGCACGAGCAGTACTTC.

This clone has at least ten counts. The CDR3 nucleotides are TGTGCCACCAGCAGAGATACCTTGAAGAATATGAACACTGAAGCTTTCTTT. It encodes CATSRDTLKNMNTEAFF. The gene calls are TRBV15 and TRBJ1-1; D remains ambiguous. This CDR3 spans 17 amino acids. V was trimmed by 0 bases and J by 0 bases, leaving 14 bases between them. Per germline, CDR1 LNHNV and CDR2 YYDKDF (reference sequence).

This clone is medium-sized within its sample. This chain joins TRBV6-2 or TRBV6-3 and TRBJ1-1; D may be TRBD1 (6 bases). Trimming removed 8 bases at V and 5 bases at J, with 15 bases between. The V gene's germline CDR1 is MNHEY and CDR2 SVGEGT. The CDR3 is 13 residues long. The CDR3 spells CASGYRVVTEAFF. In DNA, the CDR3 is TGTGCCAGCGGGTACAGGGTTGTTACTGAAGCTTTCTTT.